The present T cell receptor (beta chain) was sequenced within a study of graft-versus-host responses after intestinal transplantation. Whole-study context: Tacrolimus and steroids were given for 3 to 4 years to all recipients after anti-thymocyte globulin induction.

The protocol was immunoSEQ multiplex PCR, while the TCRdb copy is restricted to in-frame clones and leaves out a portion. The top ten clones hold 1.7% of a sample with some 64,000 clones, 90% of them seen once. As regards this clone: Its antigen is as yet unknown.

Germline V lookup: CDR1 MDHEN, CDR2 SYDVKM. The V and J ends lost 5 bases and 2 bases respectively, with 19 bases between them. The length of the CDR3 is 16 residues. The source material was unstimulated CD8+ T cells sorted from spleen or lymph node cells, sampled before transplant. The chain uses TRBV28 and TRBJ2-7; weak D call: TRBD1 (5 bases). The source is a human donor who was the organ donor for an intestinal transplant. The CDR3 region is CASSMVGVKSPYEQYF. CDR3 sequence (DNA): TGTGCCAGCAGTATGGTAGGGGTTAAGTCCCCCTACGAGCAGTACTTC.